These 28 T cell receptor beta chains came from one sample sequenced in a study of post-analysis software for immune sequencing data. Sequencing libraries made from TCR beta cDNA carried unique molecular identifiers. TCRdb re-analysed the PCR reads in MiXCR, keeping a single row per CDR3 protein. Of approximately 260,000 distinct CDR3 sequences detected, 36% appear once; the ten largest clones hold roughly 4.8%. Findings and caveats of the study: Roughly 5 TRBV segments (TRBV5-6, TRBV5-1 and TRBV20-1 among them) occurred more frequently in patients than in controls.

Antigen specificity for these receptors is unknown. Sequencing was carried out using blood. The receptors derive from a girl between 10 and 17 years old with multiple sclerosis.

With respect to this clonotype: With a much larger clone just one base away, this may be a read error. J is TRBJ1-4 and V is TRBV28, with D maybe TRBD1 (5 bases). This CDR3 is built from 16 residues. Germline CDR1 MDHEN, CDR2 SYDVKM. V lost 6 bases, J lost 9 bases, and 23 bases lay in between. In DNA, the CDR3 is TGTGCCAGCAGGGGGGGTAGAGCCTCCGTTGGTAAAAAACTGTTTTTT. As protein: CASRGGRASVGKKLFF.

This clonotype showed up many times. V usage is TRBV2 and J usage is TRBJ2-3, with D perhaps matching TRBD1 or TRBD2 (5 bases each). Germline lookup yields CDR1 SNHLY and CDR2 FYNNEI. The CDR3 extends over 13 amino acids. Trimming removed 9 bases from V and 1 base from J, with 11 bases in between. CDR3 in amino acids: CARSQGRTDTQYF. CDR3 coding DNA: TGTGCCAGGTCGCAGGGACGCACAGATACGCAGTATTTT.

The chain is built from TRBV4-1 and TRBJ2-3; TRBD2 matches at 12 bases. The germline CDR1 and CDR2 sequences are MGHRA and YSYEKL. Trimming took 1 base from V and 4 from J; bases not matched to a gene: 3. The CDR3 spans 16 residues. The CDR3 DNA reads TGCGCCAGCAGCCAAGGACTAGCGGGAGCTGCAGATACGCAGTATTTT. This codes for CASSQGLAGAADTQYF.

Regarding this clonotype: Germline is not matched at one junction end, which may reflect a read error. The chain links TRBV12-3 or TRBV12-4 to TRBJ2-3; no firm D call. The CDR3 length is 12 residues. CDR3 amino acids: CASKLLTDTEYF. The CDR3 DNA sequence: TGTGCCAGCAAACTGCTCACAGATACGGAGTATTTT.

This clonotype has just one count. The chain is built from TRBV29-1 and TRBJ2-1, with TRBD2 matching 11 bases. V shed 5 bases, J shed 10 bases, and the junction held 13 bases outside the gene matches. The CDR3 contains 15 residues. The germline V gene encodes CDR1 SQVTM and CDR2 ANQGSEA. CDR3 bases: TGCAGCGTTCAGGCGAATAGCGGGAGGGAGAGAGAGCAGTTCTTC. Encoded protein: CSVQANSGREREQFF.

The chain is built from TRBV7-6 and TRBJ2-3, with a tentative D call TRBD2 (6 bases). Germline lookup yields CDR1 SGHVS and CDR2 FNYEAQ. Trimming cost V 1 base and J 1 base, with 15 bases left between them. The CDR3 consists of 17 residues. This chain's CDR3 is CASSLGTAGTGTDTQYF. The CDR3 nucleotides read TGTGCCAGCAGCTTAGGGACGGCGGGGACTGGCACAGATACGCAGTATTTT.

The genes are TRBV3-1 and TRBJ2-5; 7 nucleotides agree with TRBD2. CDR3 length equals 14 residues. The germline V gene encodes CDR1 LGHDT and CDR2 YNNKEL (reference sequence). J lost 5 bases, V lost 1 base, and 4 bases had no gene match. CDR3 coding DNA: TGTGCCAGCAGCCAAGCGGGAGGCCAGGAGACCCAGTACTTC. Protein: CASSQAGGQETQYF.

This clonotype was seen ten or more times. The J gene is TRBJ1-4, the V gene TRBV7-2; no definite D call. The length of the CDR3 is 14 residues. Germline V CDR1 and CDR2: SGHTA, FQGNSA. V gave up 1 base and J gave up 3 bases, with 6 bases separating them. The DNA for the CDR3 is TGTGCCAGCAGCTTAGGTGGCCCTAATGAAAAACTGTTTTTT. It encodes CASSLGGPNEKLFF.

This clonotype was detected ten times or more. The chain employs TRBV7-2 and TRBJ1-5; D is unresolved. This CDR3 has 15 amino acids. V was shortened by 0 bases and J by 3 bases, with 9 bases between the two germline ends. Germline CDR1 and CDR2: SGHTA and FQGNSA. This CDR3 reads CASSLAGKHNQPQHF. CDR3 DNA sequence: TGTGCCAGCAGCTTAGCAGGCAAACACAATCAGCCCCAGCATTTT.

The chain recombines TRBV9 with TRBJ2-5; TRBD2 matches 14 bases. CDR1 is SGDLS and CDR2 is YYNGEE in the germline V gene. V dropped 4 bases and J dropped 0; count of bases not matched to a gene: 5. The CDR3 is made up of 17 amino acids. CDR3 amino acids: CASSSRTSGGNQETQYF. The DNA for the CDR3 is TGTGCCAGCAGCTCCCGGACTAGCGGGGGGAACCAAGAGACCCAGTACTTC.

The chain uses TRBV20-1 and TRBJ1-2; no clear D. CDR3 length equals 14 residues. Germline V gene data show CDR1 as DFQATT and CDR2 as SNEGSKA (reference sequence). The V gene lost 0 bases and the J gene lost 5 bases, with 13 bases spanning the gap. CDR3 DNA: TGCAGTGCTAGAGATCTCGGGAGAGATTATGGCTACACCTTC. It translates to CSARDLGRDYGYTF.

The V gene is TRBV3-1, the J gene TRBJ2-1; D possibly uses TRBD1 or TRBD2 (5 bases each). Germline CDR1 LGHDT, CDR2 YNNKEL (reference sequence). This CDR3 has 13 amino acids. With 10 bases removed from V and 2 bases from J, the gap between germline ends came to 12 bases. The CDR3 DNA follows: TGTGCCACAAGGGACGCTGCCTACAATGAGCAGTTCTTC. This sequence encodes CATRDAAYNEQFF.

The rearrangement links TRBV10-3 to TRBJ1-2, with a tentative D call TRBD1 (5 bases). Trimming shortened V by 7 bases and J by 8 bases, and 17 bases separated the two germline ends. Germline V lookup: CDR1 ENHRY, CDR2 SYGVKD. The CDR3 runs 13 residues. The CDR3 protein is CAINQGREDGYTF. CDR3 in DNA: TGTGCCATCAATCAGGGCAGGGAGGACGGCTACACCTTC.

Ten or more counts support this clonotype. The chain recombines TRBV20-1 with TRBJ2-5; the D gene is possibly TRBD2 (5 bases). Trimming left V 6 bases short and J 7 bases short, with 18 bases between. In germline, CDR1 is DFQATT, CDR2 SNEGSKA (reference sequence). The CDR3 has 13 amino acids. The CDR3 is CSAPYSVARTQYF. The CDR3 DNA reads as TGCAGTGCCCCGTATAGCGTTGCAAGGACCCAGTACTTC.

This clonotype came up a few times. The chain carries TRBV20-1 and TRBJ1-6; 9 nucleotides line up with TRBD1. The CDR3 length is 12 residues. Germline V gene lookup returns CDR1 DFQATT and CDR2 SNEGSKA (reference sequence). Germline trimming cut 1 base from V and 17 bases from J; bases unmatched to any gene: 6. CDR3 region: CSARVTGGTFHF. CDR3 nucleotide sequence: TGCAGTGCTAGAGTCACAGGGGGCACCTTCCACTTT.

The genes are TRBV10-3 and TRBJ1-5; 10 bases agree with TRBD1. CDR1 and CDR2 (germline): ENHRY, SYGVKD. V lost 6 bases to trimming and J lost 6 bases; unmatched junction nucleotides: 14. This CDR3 is 17 amino acids long. The CDR3 DNA reads TGTGCCATCAGGGCCGGACAGGGGGGACGTATGGGTCAGCCCCAGCATTTT. Amino acids: CAIRAGQGGRMGQPQHF.

The genes are TRBV10-3 and TRBJ2-7, with TRBD1 matching 10 bases. CDR1 is ENHRY, CDR2 SYGVKD, per germline. V trimming: 2 bases; J trimming: 6 bases; junction bases outside the gene matches: 10. This CDR3 region has 16 residues. The CDR3 reads CAISERGGQGRSEQYF. DNA for the CDR3: TGTGCCATCAGTGAGCGAGGGGGACAGGGGAGATCCGAGCAGTACTTC.

Worth noting for this clonotype: This sequence may be a read error, since a much larger clone differs from it by one base. This rearrangement joins TRBV5-1 to TRBJ1-4, with TRBD1 identical over 7 bases. CDR1 and CDR2 from the germline V gene are SGHRS and YFSETQ. This CDR3 has 15 residues. The chain's CDR3 is CASSLGDRATEKRFF. CDR3 coding DNA: TGCGCCAGCAGCTTGGGCGACAGGGCCACTGAAAAACGGTTTTTT. Full variable domain (rest looked up from reference TRBV5-1 and TRBJ1-4): KAGVTQTPRYLIKTRGQQVTLSCSPISGHRSVSWYQQTPGQGLQFLFEYFSETQRNKGNFPGRFSGRQFSNSRSEMNVSTLELGDSALYLCASSLGDRATEKRFFGSGTQLSVL.

This clonotype was recorded many times. This chain uses TRBV3-1 with TRBJ2-1; 7 bases match TRBD2. Germline V gives CDR1 LGHDT, CDR2 YNNKEL (reference sequence). V trimming: 1 base; J trimming: 10 bases; junction bases outside the gene matches: 4. The CDR3 is made up of 13 amino acids. CDR3 amino acids: CASSQVSGAEQFF. The CDR3 bases are TGTGCCAGCAGCCAAGTGAGCGGGGCCGAGCAGTTCTTC.

As for this clonotype: A single base separates this from a much larger clone, so it may be a read error. The V call is TRBV6-2 or TRBV6-3, the J call TRBJ1-2, with D possibly TRBD1 on 6 matching bases. Germline values: CDR1 MNHEY, CDR2 SVGEGT. The ends were cut back, 6 bases at V and 4 bases at J, with 18 bases in the middle. The CDR3 consists of 15 residues. DNA for the CDR3: TGTGCCAGCAGCCCTAACGGTCGGGGGCGCTATGGCTACACCTTC. Residues: CASSPNGRGRYGYTF.

This clonotype was found many times. The CDR3 spells CASSLSGGANEKLFF. CDR3 nucleotides: TGTGCCAGCAGCTTGAGCGGGGGAGCTAATGAAAAACTGTTTTTT. The gene calls are TRBV11-1 and TRBJ1-4; TRBD1 might be the D (5 bases). CDR1 and CDR2 from the germline V gene are SGHAT and FQDESV (reference sequence). V dropped 3 bases and J dropped 3 bases, with 11 bases sitting between them. The CDR3 extends over 15 amino acids.

V gene TRBV3-1 combines with J gene TRBJ2-5, with D perhaps matching TRBD1 (6 bases). V was cut by 4 bases and J by 11 bases, with 17 bases left in between. Germline lookup yields CDR1 LGHDT and CDR2 YNNKEL (reference sequence). This CDR3 has 13 residues. The CDR3 DNA is TGTGCCAGCAGCCGGAAAGCAGGGGATGAGCAGTACTTC. It encodes CASSRKAGDEQYF.

As for this clonotype: Given a much more abundant clone one base away, this may be a read error. The chain is built from TRBV20-1 and TRBJ2-1; D is undetermined. V was cut by 6 bases and J by 3 bases, with 15 bases left in between. The CDR3 extends over 14 amino acids. The germline gives CDR1 DFQATT, CDR2 SNEGSKA (reference sequence). The CDR3 coding sequence is TGCAGTGCCCTCAGTGAGGCGAACTACAATGAGCAGTTCTTC. Protein product: CSALSEANYNEQFF.

The V gene is TRBV7-3, the J gene TRBJ2-2; 9 bases are shared with TRBD1. The germline CDR1 and CDR2 sequences are SGHTA and FQGTGA. V was pared by 3 bases and J by 4 bases, with 6 bases of the junction left unmatched. The CDR3 extends over 16 amino acids. Here the CDR3 DNA reads TGTGCCAGCAGCTTCGGGACAGGGATGGGCACCGGGGAGCTGTTTTTT. It encodes CASSFGTGMGTGELFF.

This clonotype came up a few times. CDR3 bases: TGTGCCATCAGTGATGTAATAGCAGATTCCTACGAGCAGTACTTC. This encodes CAISDVIADSYEQYF. The gene calls are TRBV10-3 and TRBJ2-7; D not certain. Trimming took 3 bases from V and 1 from J, leaving 13 bases between them. Germline CDR1 is ENHRY and CDR2 is SYGVKD. CDR3 length: 15 amino acids.

This clonotype was seen only a few times. CDR3 in DNA: TGTGCCAGCAGTATCCACAGGAACACTGAAGCTTTCTTT. Encoded protein: CASSIHRNTEAFF. The gene calls are TRBV12-3 or TRBV12-4 and TRBJ1-1; D call uncertain. This CDR3 has 13 amino acids. Trimming removed 5 bases from V and 1 base from J, with 8 bases in between.

This clonotype turned up a few times. The CDR3 loop is CASSPGRDMNTEAFF. In DNA, the CDR3 is TGTGCCAGCTCCCCCGGCAGGGACATGAACACTGAAGCTTTCTTT. The chain joins TRBV7-9 to TRBJ1-1; tentatively, D is TRBD1 (6 bases). Germline V gene sequence: CDR1 SEHNR, CDR2 FQNEAQ (reference sequence). The CDR3 loop spans 15 amino acids. V lost 8 bases and J 0 bases, leaving 16 bases between the germline ends.

This clonotype was observed a few times. A much larger clone sits a single nucleotide away, making a read error possible. The chain couples TRBV6-5 to TRBJ2-5, with 10 bases identical to TRBD2. The CDR3 consists of 15 residues. V lost 7 bases to trimming and J lost 11 bases; unmatched junction nucleotides: 16. Germline CDR1 is MNHEY and CDR2 is SVGAGI. CDR3 bases: TGTGCCAGCAAGATAACTAGCGGGAATTGGAATGAGCAGTACTTC. Encoded protein: CASKITSGNWNEQYF.